Listed below are T cell receptor beta chains from one sample, sequenced in a study of CD8 T cells in Susac syndrome. TCRdb fed the immunoSEQ multiplex PCR reads into MiXCR, producing one record per CDR3 protein. The repertoire holds around 150,000 distinct CDR3 sequences, nearly 95% seen once, with approximately 0.27% in the top ten. Sequenced input: CD8+ T cells from PBMCs. Source of these receptors: a human donor in good health. Each CDR3 is given with its conserved first and last residue. A D gene is named only where the DNA matches it firmly. The size entry is marked missing in some rows and otherwise reads once, few, many or a size class.

j_call d_call clone_size v_call cdr3_aa cdr3_nt
TRBJ2-7 - once TRBV28 CASSPLSYEQYF TGTGCCAGCAGTCCTCTATCCTACGAGCAGTACTTC
TRBJ2-7 - - TRBV7-2 CASSLVVFEQYF TGTGCCAGCAGCTTAGTTGTTTTCGAGCAGTACTTC
TRBJ2-5 - - TRBV9 CASSVNWVEETQYF TGTGCCAGCAGCGTAAATTGGGTGGAAGAGACCCAGTACTTC
TRBJ2-5 - - TRBV3-1 CASSQEHGGGETQYF TGTGCCAGCAGCCAAGAACACGGGGGCGGAGAGACCCAGTACTTC
TRBJ2-5 - - TRBV24-1 CATSDAWETQYF TGTGCCACCAGTGACGCTTGGGAGACCCAGTACTTC
TRBJ2-1 - - TRBV7-9 CASCGTPHNEQFF TGTGCCAGCTGCGGGACACCCCACAATGAGCAGTTCTTC
TRBJ2-7 TRBD2 - TRBV4-1 CASSQEGTSEYYEQYF TGCGCCAGCAGCCAAGAGGGGACTAGCGAGTACTACGAGCAGTACTTC
TRBJ2-7 - - TRBV4-1 CASSQYPYEQYF TGCGCCAGCAGCCAATATCCCTACGAGCAGTACTTC
TRBJ1-2 TRBD1 - TRBV20-1 CSAPHGQGINYGYTF TGCAGTGCTCCTCACGGACAGGGGATTAACTATGGCTACACCTTC
TRBJ2-1 - - TRBV7-9 CASSLAQTPSAQFF TGTGCCAGCAGCTTAGCTCAGACCCCCTCCGCGCAGTTCTTC
TRBJ2-1 - - TRBV9 CASSVDGAYNEQFF TGTGCCAGCAGCGTAGATGGTGCCTACAATGAGCAGTTCTTC
TRBJ2-1 - - TRBV20-1 CSSQEGGNEQFF TGCAGTTCCCAAGAAGGGGGCAATGAGCAGTTCTTC
TRBJ2-7 - - TRBV27 CASSLEGLEQYF TGTGCCAGCAGTTTAGAGGGTTTGGAGCAGTACTTC
TRBJ2-7 - - TRBV6-2/TRBV6-3 CASGFYEQYF TGTGCCAGCGGCTTCTACGAGCAGTACTTC
TRBJ2-7 - - TRBV15 CATSRDWGYEQYF TGTGCCACCAGCAGAGATTGGGGGTACGAGCAGTACTTC
TRBJ2-3 TRBD1 - TRBV28 CASSPDRGNTQYF TGTGCCAGCAGTCCCGACAGGGGCAATACGCAGTATTTT
TRBJ2-7 - - TRBV29-1 CSVEARGAHYEQYF TGCAGCGTTGAAGCGAGAGGGGCCCACTACGAGCAGTACTTC
TRBJ1-5 - - TRBV20-1 CSAPLGNQPQHF TGCAGTGCCCCATTAGGCAATCAGCCCCAGCATTTT
TRBJ1-5 - few TRBV19 CASRGGNQPQHF TGTGCCAGTAGGGGGGGCAATCAGCCCCAGCATTTT
TRBJ2-5 - - TRBV15 CATSRDAGRRWETQYF TGTGCCACCAGCAGAGATGCCGGCAGGAGATGGGAGACCCAGTACTTC
TRBJ1-2 - - TRBV29-1 CSVVDWGGYTF TGCAGCGTTGTAGATTGGGGTGGCTACACCTTC
TRBJ2-7 TRBD2 - TRBV27 CASSLLAGGRGLEQYF TGTGCCAGCAGTCTGCTAGCGGGAGGGCGGGGACTAGAGCAGTACTTC
TRBJ2-1 TRBD2 - TRBV12-3/TRBV12-4 CASSLTSPDNEQFF TGTGCCAGCAGTTTGACTAGCCCGGACAATGAGCAGTTCTTC
TRBJ1-5 - - TRBV28 CASSFGTNYQPQHF TGTGCCAGCAGTTTTGGGACAAATTATCAGCCCCAGCATTTT
TRBJ2-2 - - TRBV9 CASLGLNTGELFF TGTGCCAGCCTTGGACTGAACACCGGGGAGCTGTTTTTT
TRBJ2-1 - - TRBV5-1 CASSFPVGRDHNEQFF TGCGCCAGCAGCTTCCCAGTCGGGCGGGACCACAATGAGCAGTTCTTC
TRBJ2-1 TRBD2 - TRBV7-3 CASSLMASGNHNEQFF TGTGCCAGCAGCTTAATGGCTAGCGGGAATCACAATGAGCAGTTCTTC
TRBJ1-4 - once TRBV29-1 CSVDWDDKLFF TGCAGCGTTGACTGGGATGACAAACTGTTTTTT
TRBJ1-1 - once TRBV30 CAWTPVLNTEAFF TGTGCCTGGACCCCAGTTCTGAACACTGAAGCTTTCTTT
TRBJ1-5 TRBD1 - TRBV20-1 CSASPGTGDNQPQHF TGCAGTGCTAGTCCTGGGACAGGGGATAATCAGCCCCAGCATTTT
TRBJ2-1 - - TRBV4-3 CASSQESLARNNEQFF TGCGCCAGCAGCCAAGAATCCCTAGCGAGAAACAATGAGCAGTTCTTC
TRBJ2-1 - - TRBV27 CASAKRGEGIDNEQFF TGTGCCAGCGCCAAAAGGGGGGAGGGAATTGACAATGAGCAGTTCTTC
TRBJ2-5 TRBD1 - TRBV6-5 CASSYSTGGETQYF TGTGCCAGCAGTTACTCGACAGGGGGGGAGACCCAGTACTTC
TRBJ2-7 - few TRBV6-2/TRBV6-3 CASSGAYEQYF TGTGCCAGCAGCGGGGCTTACGAGCAGTACTTC
TRBJ2-6 - - TRBV27 CASSPTTGANVLTF TGTGCCAGCAGTCCTACAACTGGGGCCAACGTCCTGACTTTC
TRBJ1-2 - - TRBV20-1 CSARGGYTF TGCAGTGCCAGAGGTGGCTACACCTTC
TRBJ1-1 TRBD1 once TRBV30 CAWGTVIPEAFF TGTGCCTGGGGGACAGTTATCCCTGAAGCTTTCTTT
TRBJ2-3 TRBD2 - TRBV24-1 CATSEPLAGGVQYF TGTGCCACCAGTGAACCTCTAGCGGGAGGAGTGCAGTATTTT
TRBJ2-5 - - TRBV29-1 CSVPEEEETQYF TGCAGCGTCCCAGAGGAGGAAGAGACCCAGTACTTC
TRBJ2-1 TRBD1 - TRBV23-1 CASSHPHRGNEQFF TGCGCCAGCAGTCATCCTCACAGGGGCAATGAGCAGTTCTTC
TRBJ2-1 - - TRBV9 CASSVRQSSSYNEQFF TGTGCCAGCAGCGTTAGACAGTCAAGCTCCTACAATGAGCAGTTCTTC
TRBJ1-1 - - TRBV28 CASSLSSQHGTEAFF TGTGCCAGCAGTTTATCATCGCAGCACGGCACTGAAGCTTTCTTT
TRBJ2-2 - - TRBV12-5 CASGWFPGANTGELFF TGTGCTAGTGGTTGGTTTCCGGGCGCGAACACCGGGGAGCTGTTTTTT
TRBJ2-7 TRBD1 - TRBV27 CASSRQGDEQYF TGTGCCAGCAGTCGACAGGGAGACGAGCAGTACTTC
TRBJ2-7 TRBD1 - TRBV27 CASSTGGAEQYF TGTGCCAGCAGTACAGGGGGCGCCGAGCAGTACTTC
TRBJ1-1 TRBD1 once TRBV15 CATSRGIGGYEAFF TGTGCCACCAGCAGAGGAATAGGGGGCTATGAAGCTTTCTTT
TRBJ1-5 - - TRBV27 CASSYSGYNQPQHF TGTGCCAGCAGTTATTCAGGGTATAATCAGCCCCAGCATTTT
TRBJ2-7 - - TRBV28 CASSLGLLGGPSEQYF TGTGCCAGCAGTTTAGGTTTACTAGGCGGACCGTCCGAGCAGTACTTC
TRBJ1-5 - few TRBV27 CASSLWGGQPQHF TGTGCCAGCAGTTTATGGGGGGGACAGCCCCAGCATTTT
TRBJ2-1 - once TRBV7-6 CASRKDGYNEQFF TGTGCCAGCAGGAAGGACGGCTACAATGAGCAGTTCTTC
TRBJ1-3 - - TRBV19 CASSIVGLGDTIYF TGTGCCAGTAGTATAGTAGGCCTCGGAGACACCATATATTTT
TRBJ2-7 - once TRBV29-1 CSVEGEQYF TGCAGCGTTGAAGGCGAGCAGTACTTC
TRBJ2-5 TRBD1 - TRBV20-1 CSARDLDREETQYF TGCAGTGCTAGAGACCTCGACAGGGAAGAGACCCAGTACTTC